What follows is one TCR beta chain and its context. The CDR3 consists of 16 residues. Germline-derived CDR1 and CDR2 are SEHNR and FQNEAQ (reference sequence). The junction had 0 bases not matched to a gene; V was cut back by 0 bases and J by 1 base. This sample was included in a study of blood T cell repertoires in COVID-19. All enrollees were about 18 to 89 years old and from roughly 22 US areas. The recovered donors of Cohort 3 showed two negative PCRs, clearance, or symptom resolution. TCRdb keeps only in-frame clones here, not all; method: immunoSEQ multiplex PCR. Altogether 300,000 to 400,000 clones are present, over 75% being singletons, with the ten largest covering about 4.7%.

The chain couples TRBV7-9 to TRBJ1-4; 9 nucleotides align to TRBD1. The sample consisted of PBMCs or T cells enriched from blood (not recorded which). This clonotype was obtained from a man aged 25-40 years who had recovered from COVID-19. The DNA of the CDR3 is TGTGCCAGCAGCTTAGCGGGACAGGGAACTAATGAAAAACTGTTTTTT. It codes for CASSLAGQGTNEKLFF.